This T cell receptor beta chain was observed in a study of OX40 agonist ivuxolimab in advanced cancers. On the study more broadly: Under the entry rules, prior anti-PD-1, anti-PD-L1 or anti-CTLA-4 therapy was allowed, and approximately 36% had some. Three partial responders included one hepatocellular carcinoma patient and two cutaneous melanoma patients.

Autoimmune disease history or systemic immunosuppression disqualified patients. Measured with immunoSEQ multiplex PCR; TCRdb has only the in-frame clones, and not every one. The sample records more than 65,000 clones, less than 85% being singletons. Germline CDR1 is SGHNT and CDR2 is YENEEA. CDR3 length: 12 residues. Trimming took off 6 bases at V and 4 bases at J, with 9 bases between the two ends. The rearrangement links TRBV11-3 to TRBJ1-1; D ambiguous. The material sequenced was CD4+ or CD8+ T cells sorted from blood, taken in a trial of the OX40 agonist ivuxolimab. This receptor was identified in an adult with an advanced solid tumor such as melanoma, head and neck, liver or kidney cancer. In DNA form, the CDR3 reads TGTGCCAGCAGGTCAGTCGCCACTGAAGCTTTCTTT. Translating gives CASRSVATEAFF.